The entry that follows covers one TCR beta chain sequence. Its antigen is unknown. The sample comes from a study of cytomegalovirus exposure and HLA in healthy donors. Study-wide context: Around 79 million unique TCRs, all from HLA-typed donors, were included in an early release of the data.

Study-level points and caveats: Sequencing artifact likely explains a cluster of highly shared sequence variants. Later work associated around 18,000 TCR beta sequences with HLA alleles at 0.05 false discovery rate.

PCR employed 60 Vbeta and 13 Jbeta primers. Some clones are missing from TCRdb's copy, which holds only in-frame ones; the method was immunoSEQ multiplex PCR. The ten most abundant clones cover over 1% of a sample with 40,000 or so clones. The sequenced sample was PBMCs. This TCR was sampled from a man aged 25-45 years in good health and CMV-seronegative.

The CDR3 region has the DNA TGTGCCTGCACGAGGGGGAGGGGTGAAGCTTTCTTT. This encodes CACTRGRGEAFF. This chain links TRBV30 with TRBJ1-1; tentative D call: TRBD1 (6 bases). Germline lookup yields CDR1 GTSNPN and CDR2 SVGIG (reference sequence). V gave up 6 bases and J gave up 7 bases, with 15 bases separating them. The CDR3 length is 12 residues. Drawing the rest from reference TRBV30 and TRBJ1-1, the complete variable domain is SQTIHQWPATLVQPVGSPLSLECTVEGTSNPNLYWYRQAAGRGLQLLFYSVGIGQISSEVPQNLSASRPQDRQFILSSKKLLLSDSGFYLCACTRGRGEAFFGQGTRLTVV.